The T cell receptor beta chain described here comes from a study of cytomegalovirus exposure and HLA in healthy donors. Study in general: There were tens of millions of unique TCRs (from HLA-typed donors) in an early data release.

Germline V gene sequence: CDR1 DFQATT, CDR2 SNEGSKA (reference sequence). The CDR3 totals 11 residues. V lost 4 bases to trimming and J lost 6 bases, with 6 bases between them. The study's findings and limits: Clonal expansion was found to be greater in HLA-associated TCR beta chains than in equally common others in a later analysis.

For this clone: The antigen is not known.

Primers: 60 Vbeta forward and 13 Jbeta reverse. Per the original methods: In a later analysis, the count reached about 75 million unique TCR beta chains, with 9 million to 11 million shared. Assay: immunoSEQ multiplex PCR; the TCRdb copy retains only in-frame clones and omits some. That table supplies the V and J calls and clone size; D and trimming were determined from the DNA. The repertoire consists of 160,000 or so clones, with approximately 80% occurring once and the leading ten covering roughly 5%. Sample: PBMCs. J is TRBJ2-2 and V is TRBV20-1; D not certain. The TCR comes from a woman aged 18-35 years in good health and CMV-seropositive. This CDR3 reads CSATYSGELFF. CDR3 DNA: TGCAGTGCTACCTATTCCGGGGAGCTGTTTTTT.